This T cell receptor (beta chain) was observed in a study of T cells in localized non-small cell lung cancer. Profiling relied on immunoSEQ multiplex PCR, and the TCRdb table lists in-frame clones only, not all of them. This table holds 70,000 to 85,000 clones, 65% to 85% found once. Study observations and caveats: The appearance of a median approximately 55 of the top 100 tumor clones was seen in adjacent lung. Those with higher blood T cell density had longer overall survival. Exceeding tumor, uninvolved adjacent lung had the highest T cell clonality.

Remarks on this clone: The antigen is unknown.

Germline V CDR1 and CDR2: KGHSH, LQKENI. The germline V and J ends were trimmed by 1 base and 3 bases, with 9 bases remaining between them. The CDR3 consists of 14 residues. The rearrangement links TRBV18 to TRBJ1-1; D is ambiguous. The receptor was derived from a female donor at least 60 years old with stage I lung adenocarcinoma. The material was peripheral blood, obtained before any cancer treatment. The CDR3 bases are TGTGCCAGCTCACCACTTATTATGGACACTGAAGCTTTCTTT. Translated, it gives CASSPLIMDTEAFF.